Following are 27 T cell receptor beta chains from one sample sequenced in a study of identical twins. TCRdb redid the calling of the 5' RACE reads with MiXCR, one entry per CDR3 protein. The table shows roughly 1.6 million distinct CDR3 sequences, with more than 30% occurring only once. The source material was cord blood. The receptors derive from a newborn girl in good health.

This clonotype appeared a few times. The chain recombines TRBV15 with TRBJ1-2; D possibly corresponds to TRBD1 (6 bases). Trimming left V 1 base short and J 4 bases short, with 10 bases between. Germline V CDR1 and CDR2: LNHNV, YYDKDF (reference sequence). The CDR3 is 14 amino acids. CDR3 protein: CATSRVNRAYGYTF. CDR3 nucleotide sequence: TGTGCCACCAGCAGAGTCAACAGGGCCTATGGCTACACCTTC.

CDR3 in amino acids: CASSKGKGTDTQYF. CDR3 in DNA: TGTGCCAGCAGCAAAGGCAAGGGCACAGATACGCAGTATTTT. The rearrangement joins TRBV21-1 to TRBJ2-3. TRBV21-1 is a recognized pseudogene. CDR3 length: 14 residues.

This clonotype was seen ten or more times. One end of the junction does not line up with germline, which may come from a read error. The J gene is TRBJ1-2, the V gene TRBV5-1, with D perhaps matching TRBD1 (5 bases). The CDR3 consists of 14 residues. The germline V gene encodes CDR1 SGHRS and CDR2 YFSETQ. For the CDR3, the DNA is TGTGCCAGCAGTTTGGACGGGGGACCCTATGGCTACACCTTC. Encoded protein: CASSLDGGPYGYTF. Supplemented by reference TRBV5-1 and TRBJ1-2, the full variable domain reads KAGVTQTPRYLIKTRGQQVTLSCSPISGHRSVSWYQQTPGQGLQFLFEYFSETQRNKGNFPGRFSGRQFSNSRSEMNVSTLELGDSALYLCASSLDGGPYGYTFGSGTRLTVV.

This clonotype has only a few counts. J is TRBJ2-1 and V is TRBV7-8, with D perhaps matching TRBD2 (6 bases). V lost 5 bases, J lost 0 bases, and 8 bases lay in between. Germline V gene lookup returns CDR1 SGHVS and CDR2 FQNEAQ. This CDR3 has 14 amino acids. DNA of the CDR3: TGTGCCAGCAGCAAGGAGGGCTCCTACAATGAGCAGTTCTTC. It specifies CASSKEGSYNEQFF.

The genes are TRBV21-1 and TRBJ2-3; the table's D gene call, TRBD2, was not cross checked with the DNA. TRBV21-1 is designated a pseudogene. This CDR3 has 17 amino acids. The CDR3 loop reads CASSKSSGGAGTDTQYF. CDR3 DNA: TGTGCCAGCAGCAAGTCTAGCGGGGGGGCAGGCACAGATACGCAGTATTTT.

Concerning this clonotype: Being one base from a much bigger clone, this may be a read error. This rearrangement joins TRBV28 to TRBJ2-6; D is uncertain. The CDR3 consists of 16 residues. Germline V gives CDR1 MDHEN, CDR2 SYDVKM. The CDR3 spells CARSLLGRAGANVLTF. The CDR3 bases are TGTGCCAGAAGTTTATTGGGAAGAGCTGGGGCCAACGTCCTGACTTTC.

This clonotype appeared a few times. The chain is built from TRBV11-2 and TRBJ2-1; D call uncertain. The length of the CDR3 is 17 residues. Germline V lookup: CDR1 SGHAT, CDR2 FQNNGV. With 5 bases removed from V and 5 bases from J, the gap between germline ends came to 22 bases. DNA for the CDR3: TGTGCCAGCAGCACCGAGCTCCGAGGACGCACAGACAATGAGCAGTTCTTC. Protein sequence: CASSTELRGRTDNEQFF.

This chain uses TRBV15 with TRBJ2-7; TRBD2 matches at 8 bases. J gave up 3 bases and V 0 bases, and 4 bases lay outside the gene matches. Germline values: CDR1 LNHNV, CDR2 YYDKDF (reference sequence). This CDR3 region has 15 residues. CDR3 amino acids: CATSRDPSGLYEQYF. As DNA, the CDR3 is TGTGCCACCAGCAGAGACCCTAGCGGGCTCTACGAGCAGTACTTC.

This clonotype was recorded a few times. This sequence joins TRBV14 and TRBJ2-1, with 16 bases identical to TRBD2. This CDR3 contains 19 residues. Germline trimming cut 5 bases from V and 2 bases from J; bases unmatched to any gene: 9. From germline, CDR1 is SGHDN and CDR2 FVKESK. Here the CDR3 DNA reads TGTGCCAGCAGCTGCACCGGGACTAGCGGGGGGGCGACCTACAATGAGCAGTTCTTC. This sequence encodes CASSCTGTSGGATYNEQFF. Drawing the rest from reference TRBV14 and TRBJ2-1, the complete variable domain is EAGVTQFPSHSVIEKGQTVTLRCDPISGHDNLYWYRRVMGKEIKFLLHFVKESKQDESGMPNNRFLAERTGGTYSTLKVQPAELEDSGVYFCASSCTGTSGGATYNEQFFGPGTRLTVL.

This clonotype was observed a few times. This sequence joins TRBV2 and TRBJ2-5, with D hard to call. The germline V and J ends were trimmed by 6 bases and 11 bases, with 19 bases remaining between them. The germline gives CDR1 SNHLY, CDR2 FYNNEI. This CDR3 is 13 amino acids long. In DNA, the CDR3 is TGTGCCAGCAGCGGAAAAAGGGTCAATGAGCAGTACTTC. Its protein product is CASSGKRVNEQYF.

This sequence joins TRBV20-1 and TRBJ2-2; no clear D gene. Between the trimmed V and J ends, which lost 3 bases and 4 bases, there was a span of 18 bases. CDR3 length: 16 residues. The germline gives CDR1 DFQATT, CDR2 SNEGSKA (reference sequence). The CDR3 loop reads CSASPLWLWGTGELFF. As DNA, the CDR3 is TGCAGTGCTAGCCCCCTATGGCTCTGGGGCACCGGGGAGCTGTTTTTT.

The CDR3 sequence is CASSLGAGSYQPQHF. Here the CDR3 DNA reads TGTGCCAGCAGCTTAGGGGCAGGGTCTTATCAGCCCCAGCATTTT. This chain uses TRBV7-2 with TRBJ1-5; TRBD1 might be the D (5 bases). Trimming removed 1 base at V and 5 bases at J, with 12 bases between. The CDR3 runs 15 residues. The germline V gene encodes CDR1 SGHTA and CDR2 FQGNSA.

This clonotype was found a few times. Compared with germline, one end of the junction differs, possibly owing to a read error. The CDR3 nucleotides read TGTGCCAGCTCCCCACCAAGCGTCTACGAGCAGTACTTC. Its translation is CASSPPSVYEQYF. The rearrangement uses TRBV18 and TRBJ2-7; D call uncertain. Germline V gene data show CDR1 as KGHSH and CDR2 as LQKENI. The CDR3 length is 13 residues.

Remarks on this clonotype: This sequence may be a read error, since a much larger clone differs from it by one base. The J gene is TRBJ2-1, the V gene TRBV28, with 8 bases that match TRBD1. This CDR3 is 14 amino acids long. CDR1 and CDR2 (germline): MDHEN, SYDVKM. CDR3 sequence (DNA): TGTGCCAGCAGTTTTGAGGACAGGGTCAATGGGCAGTTCTTC. It specifies CASSFEDRVNGQFF.

The chain carries TRBV28 and TRBJ1-6; D remains unclear. Looked up from germline, CDR1 is MDHEN and CDR2 is SYDVKM. CDR3 size: 13 residues. V was clipped by 7 bases and J by 6 bases, with 10 bases between them. Here the CDR3 DNA reads TGTGCCAGCACCTCGCCCCCTAATTCACCCCTCCACTTT. It encodes CASTSPPNSPLHF.

This clonotype was detected only a few times. J is TRBJ1-1 and V is TRBV25-1; D is unresolved. Deletions cut 1 base from V and 5 bases from J, with 5 bases between. In germline, CDR1 is MGHDK, CDR2 SYGVNS. This CDR3 contains 12 residues. This CDR3 reads CASSEFGTEAFF. The CDR3 DNA reads TGTGCCAGCAGTGAATTTGGGACTGAAGCTTTCTTT.

The gene calls are TRBV12-3 or TRBV12-4 and TRBJ1-2; no clear D gene. The CDR3 totals 14 residues. V lost 5 bases and J lost 7, with 17 bases in between. CDR3 sequence: CASSPLRRRLGYTF. The CDR3 DNA reads TGTGCCAGCAGTCCCTTACGACGTCGCCTTGGCTACACCTTC.

The rearrangement joins TRBV5-1 to TRBJ2-1; the D is unclear. This CDR3 is 15 amino acids long. Germline CDR1 reads SGHRS; CDR2 reads YFSETQ. The V end was cut by 4 bases, the J end by 0 bases, with 11 bases between. CDR3 DNA: TGCGCCAGCAGCACGGCACGGAGCTCCTACAATGAGCAGTTCTTC. This translates into CASSTARSSYNEQFF.

Remarks on this clonotype: The germline gene is not matched at one end of the junction; a read error may be the cause. The CDR3 sequence: CASSLTAVNYNGQFF. CDR3 bases: TGCGCCAGCAGCTTGACAGCGGTGAACTACAATGGGCAGTTCTTC. V and J are TRBV5-1 and TRBJ2-1; D is possibly TRBD2 (5 bases). The CDR3 length is 15 residues. Germline CDR1 and CDR2: SGHRS and YFSETQ.

This clonotype occurred a few times. The chain recombines TRBV29-1 with TRBJ2-5; either TRBD1 or TRBD2 may supply D (6 bases each). The V gene's germline CDR1 is SQVTM and CDR2 ANQGSEA. This CDR3 comprises 13 residues. Trimming took 4 bases from V and 2 from J, leaving 11 bases between them. The DNA for the CDR3 is TGCAGCGTTGTAGGGGGACTTCAAGAGACCCAGTACTTC. Translating it yields CSVVGGLQETQYF.

Worth noting for this clonotype: Being one base from a much bigger clone, this may be a read error. J is TRBJ2-1 and V is TRBV15, with D unresolved. CDR1 and CDR2 from the germline V gene are LNHNV and YYDKDF (reference sequence). V gave up 0 bases and J gave up 2 bases, with 8 bases separating them. This CDR3 comprises 15 residues. The CDR3 sequence: CATSRDTVPYNEQFF. CDR3 sequence (DNA): TGTGCCACCAGCAGAGATACTGTCCCCTACAATGAGCAGTTCTTC.

The chain joins TRBV28 to TRBJ2-3; perhaps TRBD2 as D (6 bases). Germline V gene lookup returns CDR1 MDHEN and CDR2 SYDVKM. V lost 2 bases and J 0 bases, leaving 12 bases between the germline ends. The CDR3 spans 16 residues. The CDR3 DNA reads TGTGCCAGCAGTTTAACGGCGGGGCCTAGCACAGATACGCAGTATTTT. Translated, it gives CASSLTAGPSTDTQYF.

The chain recombines TRBV7-9 with TRBJ2-1; D is tentatively TRBD1 or TRBD2 (6 bases each). The germline CDR1 and CDR2 sequences are SEHNR and FQNEAQ (reference sequence). The CDR3 covers 17 residues. V was pared by 6 bases and J by 2 bases, with 20 bases between. The chain's CDR3 is CASSSGPRGPTYNEQFF. The CDR3 region has the DNA TGTGCCAGCAGTTCGGGACCCCGGGGGCCTACCTACAATGAGCAGTTCTTC.

This chain uses TRBV20-1 with TRBJ2-7, with a possible D match to TRBD1 (5 bases). The ends were cut back, 2 bases at V and 3 bases at J, with 11 bases in the middle. The CDR3 runs to 13 residues. In germline, CDR1 is DFQATT, CDR2 SNEGSKA (reference sequence). In DNA, the CDR3 is TGCAGTGCTAGATGGGGCGGATACTACGAGCAGTACTTC. This translates into CSARWGGYYEQYF.

V usage is TRBV20-1 and J usage is TRBJ1-4; D uncertain. Trimming cost V 3 bases and J 8 bases, with 16 bases left between them. This CDR3 has 14 residues. Germline CDR1 is DFQATT and CDR2 is SNEGSKA (reference sequence). The CDR3 here is CSARGSDRREKLFF. For the CDR3, the DNA is TGCAGTGCTAGGGGGAGCGATCGAAGGGAAAAACTGTTTTTT.

The V and J genes are TRBV11-2 and TRBJ2-1; 7 bases agree with TRBD1. The trim removed 2 bases at V and 2 bases at J, leaving 3 bases unmatched. Germline CDR1 reads SGHAT; CDR2 reads FQNNGV. The CDR3 length is 15 residues. CDR3 loop: CASSLSTGPYNEQFF. The DNA for the CDR3 is TGTGCCAGCAGCTTATCGACAGGGCCCTACAATGAGCAGTTCTTC.

Note on this clonotype: This may come from a read error, since a much larger clone is one base off. V gene TRBV25-1 combines with J gene TRBJ2-1; D is possibly TRBD1 (5 bases). In germline, CDR1 is MGHDK, CDR2 SYGVNS. The CDR3 spans 11 residues. CDR3 sequence reads: CANSPGWEQFF. The CDR3 DNA reads TGTGCCAACAGTCCAGGGTGGGAGCAGTTCTTC.